This is a list of T cell receptor beta chains from one sample in a study of shared clonotypes between healthy human individuals. Repertoires were generated with immunoSEQ multiplex PCR, while TCRdb's copy carries only in-frame clones and drops some. The repertoire holds roughly 2.5 million clones, with just over 90% as singletons. What was sequenced was naive CD4+ T cells sorted from blood. These receptors originate from a young man in good health. Each CDR3 is given with its conserved first and last residue. A D gene is named only where the DNA matches it firmly. Clone size is not always given. Where it is, it says once, few, many or a class for expanded clones.

D gene | J gene | V gene | clone size | CDR3 DNA | CDR3 protein
TRBD2 | TRBJ2-1 | TRBV10-3 | . | TGTGCCATATCGAGCGGGAGTACGGATGAGCAGTTCTTC | CAISSGSTDEQFF
. | TRBJ1-5 | TRBV19 | . | TGTGCCAGTACCGCGGTTGAGGGGCGGCCCCAGCATTTT | CASTAVEGRPQHF
. | TRBJ2-1 | TRBV10-3 | . | TGTGCCATCAGTGAGGGGCCCTTAAACAATGAGCAGTTCTTC | CAISEGPLNNEQFF
TRBD2 | TRBJ2-3 | TRBV7-9 | . | TGTGCCAGCAGCTTCCTAGGGAAGCGGGGGGGTAAGGGTACGCAGTATTTT | CASSFLGKRGGKGTQYF
. | TRBJ2-7 | TRBV5-1 | . | TGCGCCAGCAGCTTAGAATACCCCTACGAGCAGTACTTC | CASSLEYPYEQYF
. | TRBJ2-2 | TRBV19 | . | TGTGCCAGTAGTATAATGTCGGCCGGGGAGCTGTTTTTT | CASSIMSAGELFF
TRBD1 | TRBJ1-5 | TRBV7-8 | . | TGTGCCAGCAGCTTAGAGGCAGGGGGCTGGAATCAGCCCCAGCATTTT | CASSLEAGGWNQPQHF
. | TRBJ2-5 | TRBV6-6 | once | TGTGCCAGCAGTACACTTAGGCAGGAGACCCAGTACTTC | CASSTLRQETQYF
. | TRBJ1-2 | TRBV28 | . | TGTGCCAGCAGTTTTAGGGACGGCGAAACCTTC | CASSFRDGETF
TRBD1 | TRBJ1-1 | TRBV5-4 | . | TGTGCCAGCAGCGTGGGGGGACAGAGGAACACTGAAGCTTTCTTT | CASSVGGQRNTEAFF
TRBD2 | TRBJ2-7 | TRBV7-2 | . | TGTGCCAGCAGCTGGGGGGGACTAGCGGGAGGGTGGTACTTC | CASSWGGLAGGWYF
. | TRBJ1-6 | TRBV4-1 | once | TGCGCCAGCAGCCAAGGGTTCTTTGCAGGGACTTATAATTCACCCCTCCACTTT | CASSQGFFAGTYNSPLHF
TRBD2 | TRBJ2-5 | TRBV2 | . | TGTGCCAGCAGTGACCCCGGGGTAGCGGGGGGAAAGCGAGAGACCCAGTACTTC | CASSDPGVAGGKRETQYF
. | TRBJ2-7 | TRBV2 | once | TGTGCCACCGGACCACGGGGATACGAGCAGTACTTC | CATGPRGYEQYF
. | TRBJ1-5 | TRBV19 | . | TGTGCCAGTGAGGGGACGGCCAGAAATCAGCCCCAGCATTTT | CASEGTARNQPQHF
. | TRBJ2-2 | TRBV30 | . | TGTGCCTGGACTGTCCAGACCGGGGAGCTGTTTTTT | CAWTVQTGELFF
TRBD2 | TRBJ2-5 | TRBV2 | . | TGTGCCAGCCGAGGGACTAGCGGGGGGGCTCGAGAGACCCAGTACTTC | CASRGTSGGARETQYF
TRBD2 | TRBJ2-7 | TRBV6-1 | . | TGTGCCAGCAGTCAACTAACAAGCGGGGGGGCAGAGCAGTACTTC | CASSQLTSGGAEQYF
TRBD2 | TRBJ2-1 | TRBV7-9 | . | TGTGCCAGCAGCCTTTGGGGTTCAGCGGGAGGGAACAATGAGCAGTTCTTC | CASSLWGSAGGNNEQFF
. | TRBJ2-2 | TRBV5-1 | . | TGCGCCAGCAGCTTGGCGCGGATTAACACCGGGGAGCTGTTTTTT | CASSLARINTGELFF
TRBD2 | TRBJ2-1 | TRBV2 | . | TGTGCCACCTCCGTTGGGTTAGCGGGAAGGAATGAGCAGTTCTTC | CATSVGLAGRNEQFF
. | TRBJ2-1 | TRBV18 | . | TGTGCCAGCTCACCCTCCGGCGGATGGGTGAATGAGCAGTTCTTC | CASSPSGGWVNEQFF
TRBD2 | TRBJ2-5 | TRBV10-2 | . | TGCGCCAGCAGTGAGTCCACTGCGGGGGGGCCAGGAGAGACCCAGTACTTC | CASSESTAGGPGETQYF
. | TRBJ1-6 | TRBV5-1 | . | TGCGCCAGCAGCTCCTCCACAGGGTATAATTCACCCCTCCACTTT | CASSSSTGYNSPLHF
. | TRBJ2-2 | TRBV6-5 | . | TGTGCCAGCAGTTACCCGGGACTCCCTAGCGGGGAGCTGTTTTTT | CASSYPGLPSGELFF
TRBD1 | TRBJ1-1 | TRBV10-3 | . | TGTGCCATCAGGACACAGGGGGAATTGGCCACTGAAGCTTTCTTT | CAIRTQGELATEAFF
TRBD2 | TRBJ2-7 | TRBV5-1 | . | TGCGCCAGCAGCTCTATAGCGGGAGGTTCCTACGAGCAGTACTTC | CASSSIAGGSYEQYF
TRBD1 | TRBJ1-1 | TRBV10-3 | . | TGTGCCATCAGTGAGAGCCAGGGGGGGACTGAAGCTTTCTTT | CAISESQGGTEAFF
. | TRBJ2-2 | TRBV5-1 | . | TGCGCCAGCATCCCCCCAGGGGCAAACACCGGGGAGCTGTTTTTT | CASIPPGANTGELFF